This TCR beta chain was captured in a study of blood T cell repertoires in COVID-19. About the research overall: In each case, the material was cDNA or gDNA derived from T cells, B-cell-depleted T cells, or PBMCs.

This clone has just one count. Under the authors' procedure: Reference gene primer amplification yielded estimated nucleated cell counts. Data came from immunoSEQ multiplex PCR; TCRdb stores just in-frame clones and leaves some out. For V, J and clone size, that table is used; D and trimming come from the DNA. In the table there are fewer than 200,000 clones, roughly 89% of which are singletons. The germline gives CDR1 KGHDR, CDR2 SFDVKD. V shed 1 base and J 8 bases; nucleotides not matched to a gene: 12. The CDR3 has 17 residues. Followed longitudinally, the Seattle patients had been enrolled during active infection.

This chain uses TRBV24-1 with TRBJ2-1; 8 nucleotides agree with TRBD2. This clonotype was obtained from a woman between 65 and 79 years old with COVID-19, enrolled during active disease. Specimen: peripheral blood. The chain's CDR3 is CATSDFRLTSDLDEQFF. Written as DNA, the CDR3 is TGTGCCACCAGTGATTTTCGATTGACTAGCGATTTAGATGAGCAGTTCTTC.